The 3 T cell receptor beta chains below all came from one sample that was sequenced in a study of beta chain features in type 1 diabetes. The sequenced template was cDNA made from the entire isolated RNA. Data came from immunoSEQ multiplex PCR; TCRdb stores just in-frame clones and leaves some out. The sample consists of 120,000 to 150,000 clones, roughly 53% of them appearing once. Sequencing was done on a sample of Tregs from blood. All receptors derive from a man aged 18-30 years in good health.

This sequence joins TRBV27 and TRBJ2-7, with D unclear. V was clipped by 0 bases and J by 2 bases, with 5 bases between them. This CDR3 spans 13 amino acids. Germline-derived CDR1 and CDR2 are MNHEY and SMNVEV (reference sequence). The CDR3 DNA sequence: TGTGCCAGCAGTTTATCCCCTACCTACGAGCAGTACTTC. It codes for CASSLSPTYEQYF.

This clone was detected once. The rearrangement links TRBV27 to TRBJ2-7; TRBD1 might be the D (5 bases). CDR1 and CDR2 (germline): MNHEY, SMNVEV (reference sequence). V was trimmed by 10 bases and J by 2 bases, leaving 15 bases between them. The CDR3 spans 13 residues. The CDR3 reads CATKKTAPYEQYF. In DNA, the CDR3 is TGTGCCACCAAAAAGACAGCCCCCTACGAGCAGTACTTC.

Here the CDR3 reads CAWRLAGGGSETQYF. In DNA, the CDR3 is TGTGCCTGGAGGCTAGCGGGAGGCGGATCGGAGACCCAGTACTTC. The chain links TRBV30 to TRBJ2-5, with 11 bases matching TRBD2. The CDR3 extends over 15 amino acids. V lost 3 bases and J lost 5; bases outside the gene matches: 8. Germline loops: CDR1 GTSNPN, CDR2 SVGIG (reference sequence). The complete variable domain, with remaining parts taken from reference TRBV30 and TRBJ2-5, reads SQTIHQWPATLVQPVGSPLSLECTVEGTSNPNLYWYRQAAGRGLQLLFYSVGIGQISSEVPQNLSASRPQDRQFILSSKKLLLSDSGFYLCAWRLAGGGSETQYFGPGTRLLVL.